The 25 T cell receptor beta chains listed next were all sequenced from one sample in a study of blood T cell repertoires in COVID-19. Clones were sequenced by immunoSEQ multiplex PCR, and TCRdb holds only the in-frame ones, with some missing. The sample carries around 140,000 clones, around 82% recorded once. The specimen was peripheral blood. The receptors stem from a woman aged 55-69 years with acute or convalescent COVID-19.

V gene TRBV28 combines with J gene TRBJ2-6; D might be TRBD1 (5 bases). CDR1 is MDHEN and CDR2 is SYDVKM in the germline V gene. CDR3 length: 18 amino acids. With 3 bases removed from V and 4 bases from J, the gap between germline ends came to 19 bases. DNA of the CDR3: TGTGCCAGCAGTTTCAGGGCCGGCTATTCAACCGGGGCCAACGTCCTGACTTTC. This gives the protein CASSFRAGYSTGANVLTF.

V gene TRBV6-6 combines with J gene TRBJ2-1; 7 nucleotides match TRBD2. With V trimmed by 2 bases and J by 6 bases, 1 base remained unmatched. CDR3 size: 13 residues. From germline, CDR1 is MNHNY and CDR2 SVGAGI (reference sequence). The chain's CDR3 is CASSYGTINEQFF. CDR3 nucleotide sequence: TGTGCCAGCAGTTACGGGACTATCAATGAGCAGTTCTTC.

This chain uses TRBV29-1 with TRBJ2-1, with 10 bases fitting TRBD1. This CDR3 spans 16 amino acids. Germline assignment: CDR1 SQVTM and CDR2 ANQGSEA. After removal of 0 bases from V and 0 bases from J, the junction contained 2 bases not matched to a gene. CDR3 DNA: TGCAGCGTTGAAGAGGACAGGGGGAGCTCCTACAATGAGCAGTTCTTC. This translates into CSVEEDRGSSYNEQFF.

The chain recombines TRBV3-1 (or the pseudogene TRBV3-2) with TRBJ2-1, with TRBD2 identical over 8 bases. This CDR3 comprises 14 residues. Germline V gene lookup returns CDR1 LGHDT and CDR2 YNNKEL (reference sequence). After removal of 8 bases from V and 4 bases from J, the junction contained 7 bases not matched to a gene. CDR3 amino acids: CASGWAGGYNEQFF. The CDR3 region has the DNA TGTGCCAGCGGATGGGCGGGGGGATACAATGAGCAGTTCTTC.

V is TRBV29-1 and J is TRBJ2-1, with 9 bases matching TRBD1. The germline V gene encodes CDR1 SQVTM and CDR2 ANQGSEA. The CDR3 consists of 14 residues. J lost 9 bases, V lost 7 bases, and 13 bases had no gene match. The CDR3 coding sequence is TGCAGCGGAAGGGGGACAGGGATAAAGGGTGAGCAGTTCTTC. Translation gives CSGRGTGIKGEQFF.

This rearrangement joins TRBV11-2 to TRBJ2-1, with 12 bases that match TRBD1. CDR1 is SGHAT and CDR2 is FQNNGV in the germline V gene. Trimming removed 2 bases from V and 7 bases from J; junction bases left unmatched: 3. The CDR3 covers 15 residues. This CDR3 reads CASSLRDRGRNEQFF. CDR3 nucleotides: TGTGCCAGCAGCTTAAGGGACAGGGGGCGAAATGAGCAGTTCTTC.

The chain uses TRBV28 and TRBJ2-3; the match to TRBD1 covers 7 bases. V was pared by 6 bases and J by 3 bases, with 9 bases of the junction left unmatched. Germline CDR1 is MDHEN and CDR2 is SYDVKM. This CDR3 spans 15 amino acids. CDR3 amino acids: CASRPKRGQTDTQYF. The CDR3 nucleotides are TGTGCCAGCAGGCCAAAGAGGGGACAGACAGATACGCAGTATTTT.

V gene TRBV4-3 combines with J gene TRBJ2-1; 13 nucleotides line up with TRBD2. The V segment lost 1 base and the J segment 4 bases; nucleotides outside the gene matches: 7. The CDR3 is 18 amino acids. Germline loops: CDR1 LGHNA, CDR2 YSLEER. The CDR3, as DNA: TGCGCCAGCAGCCAAGTCCCGGGACTAGCGGGGTCTTACAATGAGCAGTTCTTC. Residues: CASSQVPGLAGSYNEQFF.

The genes are TRBV7-9 and TRBJ1-5, with 12 bases aligning to TRBD1. The germline V gene has CDR1 SEHNR and CDR2 FQNEAQ (reference sequence). J gave up 6 bases and V 1 base, and 7 bases lay outside the gene matches. This CDR3 spans 17 amino acids. The CDR3: CASSLGPGTGGGQPQHF. CDR3 DNA sequence: TGTGCCAGCAGCTTAGGACCCGGGACAGGGGGCGGTCAGCCCCAGCATTTT.

This clone has a single count. The rearrangement joins TRBV7-2 to TRBJ2-5; D call uncertain. This CDR3 is 16 amino acids long. CDR1 and CDR2 (germline): SGHTA, FQGNSA. Deletions cut 5 bases from V and 2 bases from J, with 18 bases between. CDR3 sequence (DNA): TGTGCCAGCAGCGACATTTGGCAAATACCTCAAGAGACCCAGTACTTC. It codes for CASSDIWQIPQETQYF.

The CDR3 nucleotides read TGTGCCAGCAGCTTTGGACTAGCGGGATTCAATGAGCAGTTCTTC. Translating gives CASSFGLAGFNEQFF. The V and J genes are TRBV7-8 and TRBJ2-1; 12 bases align to TRBD2. CDR1 and CDR2 from the germline V gene are SGHVS and FQNEAQ. The ends lost 3 bases at V and 6 bases at J; junction bases unmatched: 3. The CDR3 sequence is 15 residues long.

The chain couples TRBV6-6 to TRBJ1-4; D is unresolved. V gave up 7 bases and J gave up 11 bases, with 23 bases separating them. This CDR3 is 15 amino acids long. Germline loops: CDR1 MNHNY, CDR2 SVGAGI (reference sequence). The CDR3 region has the DNA TGTGCCAGCATGATTCTCGACGTTGGAGTTTCCAAACTGTTTTTT. Its protein product is CASMILDVGVSKLFF.

V usage is TRBV3-1 (or the pseudogene TRBV3-2) and J usage is TRBJ1-5; no clear D. This CDR3 comprises 14 residues. The V end lost 3 bases, the J end lost 1 base, and 7 bases lay between the germline ends. Per germline, CDR1 LGHDT and CDR2 YNNKEL (reference sequence). Written as DNA, the CDR3 is TGTGCCAGCAGCCAGGTACAAAGCAATCAGCCCCAGCATTTT. It is translated as CASSQVQSNQPQHF.

V usage is TRBV5-1 and J usage is TRBJ2-1; D is uncertain. CDR1 SGHRS and CDR2 YFSETQ come from the germline V gene. The CDR3 length is 12 residues. Between the trimmed V and J ends, which lost 1 base and 6 bases, there was a span of 5 bases. CDR3 in amino acids: CASSLTFNEQFF. The CDR3 DNA sequence: TGCGCCAGCAGCTTGACTTTCAATGAGCAGTTCTTC.

The J gene is TRBJ2-7, the V gene TRBV7-3; TRBD1 aligns across 7 bases. The trim removed 2 bases at V and 3 bases at J, leaving 7 bases unmatched. The CDR3 extends over 15 amino acids. From germline, CDR1 is SGHTA and CDR2 FQGTGA. This CDR3 is CASSLEPTGIYEQYF. The CDR3 bases are TGTGCCAGCAGCTTAGAGCCGACAGGGATCTACGAGCAGTACTTC.

The V gene is TRBV7-2, the J gene TRBJ1-2; D possibly corresponds to TRBD1 (5 bases). Germline-derived CDR1 and CDR2 are SGHTA and FQGNSA. Trimming took off 2 bases at V and 1 base at J, with 14 bases between the two ends. The CDR3 totals 16 residues. CDR3 bases: TGTGCCAGCAGCTTATTTCAAGGGGCGGATAACTATGGCTACACCTTC. Protein product: CASSLFQGADNYGYTF. The full variable domain, its missing parts supplied by reference TRBV7-2 and TRBJ1-2, is GAGVSQSPSNKVTEKGKDVELRCDPISGHTALYWYRQSLGQGLEFLIYFQGNSAPDKSGLPSDRFSAERTGGSVSTLTIQRTQQEDSAVYLCASSLFQGADNYGYTFGSGTRLTVV.

The rearrangement uses TRBV20-1 and TRBJ2-1; 10 bases align to TRBD2. The germline gives CDR1 DFQATT, CDR2 SNEGSKA (reference sequence). This CDR3 comprises 17 residues. The V gene end was trimmed by 3 bases and the J gene end by 7 bases; junction bases not matched to a gene: 15. For the CDR3, the DNA is TGCAGTGCTAGTGCCGCGGGGGGTAGCGGGAGGTCTAATGAGCAGTTCTTC. It is translated as CSASAAGGSGRSNEQFF.

This clone is a singleton in its sample. This sequence joins TRBV12-3 or TRBV12-4 and TRBJ1-2; D is possibly TRBD1 (6 bases). The V gene lost 3 bases and the J gene lost 5 bases, with 7 bases spanning the gap. This CDR3 comprises 12 residues. This CDR3 is CASSFGQYGYTF. CDR3 bases: TGTGCCAGCAGTTTCGGACAGTATGGCTACACCTTC.

The gene calls are TRBV5-1 and TRBJ1-5; the match to TRBD1 covers 7 bases. CDR1 is SGHRS, CDR2 YFSETQ, per germline. The CDR3 runs to 15 residues. The V gene end was trimmed by 3 bases and the J gene end by 0 bases; junction bases not matched to a gene: 3. The CDR3 DNA sequence: TGCGCCAGCAGCTCGGGGGACAGTAGCAATCAGCCCCAGCATTTT. This sequence encodes CASSSGDSSNQPQHF.

The rearrangement uses TRBV7-2 and TRBJ2-7, with D unclear. This CDR3 is 14 amino acids long. The V gene's germline CDR1 is SGHTA and CDR2 FQGNSA. Trimming shortened V by 0 bases and J by 2 bases, and 8 bases separated the two germline ends. CDR3 region: CASSLALVAYEQYF. The CDR3 DNA reads TGTGCCAGCAGCTTAGCGCTGGTAGCCTACGAGCAGTACTTC.

The J gene is TRBJ2-7, the V gene TRBV2, with 11 positions matching TRBD1. V trimming: 0 bases; J trimming: 4 bases; junction bases outside the gene matches: 2. This CDR3 has 15 amino acids. CDR1 is SNHLY and CDR2 is FYNNEI in the germline V gene. DNA for the CDR3: TGTGCCAGCAGTGAAGCGGGACAGGGGGGTTACGAGCAGTACTTC. Its protein is CASSEAGQGGYEQYF.

The chain is built from TRBV2 and TRBJ1-4; 7 bases map to TRBD1. Germline CDR1 and CDR2: SNHLY and FYNNEI. This CDR3 has 16 amino acids. Trimming cost V 6 bases and J 8 bases; bases outside gene matches: 15. For the CDR3, the DNA is TGTGCCAGCAGAAGAAGACCGGGACAGACAATCGAAAAACTGTTTTTT. This translates into CASRRRPGQTIEKLFF.

Only a few counts were recorded for this clone. The V gene is TRBV7-2, the J gene TRBJ1-1; 7 nucleotides match TRBD1. Germline CDR1 SGHTA, CDR2 FQGNSA. CDR3 size: 13 residues. With V trimmed by 1 base and J by 11 bases, 7 bases remained unmatched. CDR3 in DNA: TGTGCCAGCAGCTTAGAACAGGGGCGTAACGCTTTCTTT. Translation: CASSLEQGRNAFF.

The chain is built from TRBV29-1 and TRBJ2-1; the match to TRBD2 covers 8 bases. This CDR3 has 16 residues. Germline V gene lookup returns CDR1 SQVTM and CDR2 ANQGSEA. The junction had 16 bases not matched to a gene; V was cut back by 6 bases and J by 6 bases. The CDR3 region has the DNA TGCAGCGTAGAGAAGGGGGAGCGGGAGTTCCGCAATGAGCAGTTCTTC. The encoded protein is CSVEKGEREFRNEQFF.

The V gene is TRBV21-1, the J gene TRBJ2-6; no DNA check was done on the table's D call, TRBD1. TRBV21-1 is labeled a pseudogene. The CDR3 sequence is 16 residues long. For the CDR3, the DNA is TGTGCCAGCAGATTGGCGAATTTGACAGGGACCAACGTCCTGACTTTC. It yields the protein CASRLANLTGTNVLTF.